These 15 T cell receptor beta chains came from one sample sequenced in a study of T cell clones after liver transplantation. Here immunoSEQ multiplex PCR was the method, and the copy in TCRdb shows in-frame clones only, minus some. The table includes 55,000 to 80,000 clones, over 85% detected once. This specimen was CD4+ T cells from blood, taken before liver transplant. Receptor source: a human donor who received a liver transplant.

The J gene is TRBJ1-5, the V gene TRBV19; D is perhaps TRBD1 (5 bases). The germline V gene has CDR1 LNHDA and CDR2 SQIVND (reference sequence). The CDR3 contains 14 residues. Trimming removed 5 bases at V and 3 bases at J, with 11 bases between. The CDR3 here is CASSVRDYNQPQHF. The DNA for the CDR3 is TGTGCCAGTAGTGTACGGGACTACAATCAGCCCCAGCATTTT.

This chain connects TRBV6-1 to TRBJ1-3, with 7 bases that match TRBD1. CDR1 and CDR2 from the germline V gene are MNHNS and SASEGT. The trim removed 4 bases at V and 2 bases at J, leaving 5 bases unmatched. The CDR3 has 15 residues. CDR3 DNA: TGTGCCAGCAGTGTCCAGGGGGGGGCTGGAAACACCATATATTTT. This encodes CASSVQGGAGNTIYF.

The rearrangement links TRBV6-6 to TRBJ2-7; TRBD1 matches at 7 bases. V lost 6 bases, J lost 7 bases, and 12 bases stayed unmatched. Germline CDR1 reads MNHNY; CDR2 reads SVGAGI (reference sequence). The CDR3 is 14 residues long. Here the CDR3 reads CASSSGQRGQEQYF. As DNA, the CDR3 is TGTGCCAGCAGCTCGGGACAGAGGGGTCAAGAGCAGTACTTC.

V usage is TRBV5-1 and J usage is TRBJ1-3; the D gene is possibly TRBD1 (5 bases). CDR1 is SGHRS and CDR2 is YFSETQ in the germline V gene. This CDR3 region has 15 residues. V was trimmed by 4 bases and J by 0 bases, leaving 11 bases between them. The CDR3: CASSPTGYSGNTIYF. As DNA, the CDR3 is TGCGCCAGCAGCCCTACAGGTTACTCTGGAAACACCATATATTTT.

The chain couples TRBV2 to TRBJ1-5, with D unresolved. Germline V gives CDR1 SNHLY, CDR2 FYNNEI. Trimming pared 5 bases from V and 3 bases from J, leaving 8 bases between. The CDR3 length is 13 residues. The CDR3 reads CASSPYNNQPQHF. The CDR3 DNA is TGTGCCAGCAGTCCGTATAACAATCAGCCCCAGCATTTT. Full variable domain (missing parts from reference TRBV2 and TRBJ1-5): EPEVTQTPSHQVTQMGQEVILRCVPISNHLYFYWYRQILGQKVEFLVSFYNNEISEKSEIFDDQFSVERPDGSNFTLKIRSTKLEDSAMYFCASSPYNNQPQHFGDGTRLSIL.

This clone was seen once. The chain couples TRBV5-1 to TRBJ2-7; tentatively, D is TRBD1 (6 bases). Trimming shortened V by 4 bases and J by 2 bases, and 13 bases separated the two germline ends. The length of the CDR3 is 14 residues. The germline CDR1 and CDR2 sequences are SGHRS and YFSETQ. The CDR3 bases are TGCGCCAGCAGCCCTGACAGGCTAACCTACGAGCAGTACTTC. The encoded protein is CASSPDRLTYEQYF. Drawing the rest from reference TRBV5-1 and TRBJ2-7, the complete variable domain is KAGVTQTPRYLIKTRGQQVTLSCSPISGHRSVSWYQQTPGQGLQFLFEYFSETQRNKGNFPGRFSGRQFSNSRSEMNVSTLELGDSALYLCASSPDRLTYEQYFGPGTRLTVT.

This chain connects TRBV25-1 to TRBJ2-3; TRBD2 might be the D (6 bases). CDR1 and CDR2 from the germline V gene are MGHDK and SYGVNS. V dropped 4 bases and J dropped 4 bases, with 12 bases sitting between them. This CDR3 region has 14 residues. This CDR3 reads CASSGLPGADTQYF. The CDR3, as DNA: TGTGCCAGCAGTGGCCTCCCGGGAGCAGATACGCAGTATTTT.

The CDR3 loop is CASSLGSGGQETQYF. CDR3 nucleotide sequence: TGTGCCAGCAGCTTAGGCTCAGGGGGGCAAGAGACCCAGTACTTC. This chain connects TRBV11-3 to TRBJ2-5; D might be TRBD1 (7 bases). Trimming pared 1 base from V and 2 bases from J, leaving 11 bases between. CDR3 size: 15 residues. The germline V gene has CDR1 SGHNT and CDR2 YENEEA.

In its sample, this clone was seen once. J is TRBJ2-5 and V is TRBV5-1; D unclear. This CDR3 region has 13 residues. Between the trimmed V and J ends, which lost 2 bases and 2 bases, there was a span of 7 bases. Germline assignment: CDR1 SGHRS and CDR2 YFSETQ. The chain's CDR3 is CASSFGVQETQYF. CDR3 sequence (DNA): TGCGCCAGCAGCTTTGGGGTTCAAGAGACCCAGTACTTC.

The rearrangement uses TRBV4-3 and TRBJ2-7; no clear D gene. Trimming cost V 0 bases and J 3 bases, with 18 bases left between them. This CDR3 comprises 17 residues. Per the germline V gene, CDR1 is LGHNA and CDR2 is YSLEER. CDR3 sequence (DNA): TGCGCCAGCAGCCAAGATCATGAGGCAGCTGAAGTCTACGAGCAGTACTTC. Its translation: CASSQDHEAAEVYEQYF.

The CDR3 nucleotides read TGTGCCAGCAGCGTAGGTTTTCAGGCGGGAGGGCCGACCTACGAGCAGTACTTC. Translation gives CASSVGFQAGGPTYEQYF. The gene calls are TRBV9 and TRBJ2-7, with TRBD2 matching 9 bases. With 0 bases clipped from V and 2 bases from J, the junction kept 12 bases outside the gene matches. The CDR3 runs 18 residues. Germline V gene lookup returns CDR1 SGDLS and CDR2 YYNGEE.

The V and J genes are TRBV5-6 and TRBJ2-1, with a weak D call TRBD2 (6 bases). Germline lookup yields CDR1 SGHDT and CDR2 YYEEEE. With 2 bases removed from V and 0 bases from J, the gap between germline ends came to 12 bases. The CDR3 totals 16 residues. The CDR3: CASSFRGSGSYNEQFF. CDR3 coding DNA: TGTGCCAGCAGCTTTAGGGGTAGCGGCTCCTACAATGAGCAGTTCTTC.

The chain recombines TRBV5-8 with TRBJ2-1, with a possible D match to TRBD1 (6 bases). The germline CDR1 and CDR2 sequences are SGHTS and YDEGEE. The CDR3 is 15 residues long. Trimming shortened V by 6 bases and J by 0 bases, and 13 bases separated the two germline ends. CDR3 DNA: TGTGCCAGCAAGATGGACAGCGACTCCTACAATGAGCAGTTCTTC. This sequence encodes CASKMDSDSYNEQFF.

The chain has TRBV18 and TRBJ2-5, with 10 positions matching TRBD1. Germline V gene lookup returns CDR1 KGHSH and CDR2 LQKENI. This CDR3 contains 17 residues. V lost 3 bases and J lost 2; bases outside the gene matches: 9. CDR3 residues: CASSPRPPDRGQETQYF. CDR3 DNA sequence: TGTGCCAGCTCACCCCGACCTCCGGACAGGGGGCAAGAGACCCAGTACTTC.

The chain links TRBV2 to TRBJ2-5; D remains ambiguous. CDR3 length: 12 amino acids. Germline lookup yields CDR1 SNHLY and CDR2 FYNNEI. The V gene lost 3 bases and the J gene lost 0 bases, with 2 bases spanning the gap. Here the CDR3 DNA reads TGTGCCAGCAGTGAGTACCAAGAGACCCAGTACTTC. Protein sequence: CASSEYQETQYF.